These 22 T cell receptor beta chains were sequenced from one sample in a study of cytomegalovirus exposure and HLA in healthy donors. TCRdb's table, derived via immunoSEQ multiplex PCR, lists solely in-frame clones and lacks some. Of 300,000 or so clones in the sample, roughly 88% were seen once. The sequencing sample was made of PBMCs. The source is a man in his thirties or forties in good health and CMV-seronegative.

The genes are TRBV7-2 and TRBJ2-7, with D perhaps TRBD1 (6 bases). There are 15 residues in the CDR3. The germline V gene encodes CDR1 SGHTA and CDR2 FQGNSA. V lost 4 bases and J lost 0, with 13 bases in between. CDR3 nucleotides: TGTGCCAGCAGCTCATCCGGGACAAACTCCTACGAGCAGTACTTC. Residues: CASSSSGTNSYEQYF.

The chain employs TRBV5-1 and TRBJ2-5; perhaps TRBD2 as D (5 bases). CDR1 and CDR2 from the germline V gene are SGHRS and YFSETQ. V dropped 4 bases and J dropped 3 bases, with 16 bases sitting between them. This CDR3 has 15 amino acids. The CDR3 spells CASSPQASTKETQYF. In nucleotides, the CDR3 is TGCGCCAGCAGCCCCCAGGCTAGCACAAAAGAGACCCAGTACTTC. The full variable domain, completed using reference TRBV5-1 and TRBJ2-5, is KAGVTQTPRYLIKTRGQQVTLSCSPISGHRSVSWYQQTPGQGLQFLFEYFSETQRNKGNFPGRFSGRQFSNSRSEMNVSTLELGDSALYLCASSPQASTKETQYFGPGTRLLVL.

This clone was detected only a few times. The CDR3 is CASSVWEGAFF. Written as DNA, the CDR3 is TGTGCCAGCAGTGTATGGGAGGGAGCTTTCTTT. The chain has TRBV6-1 and TRBJ1-1, with D uncertain. This CDR3 contains 11 residues. Deletions cut 4 bases from V and 10 bases from J, with 10 bases between. The germline CDR1 and CDR2 sequences are MNHNS and SASEGT.

The V call is TRBV7-2, the J call TRBJ2-7, with 8 positions matching TRBD1. Germline lookup yields CDR1 SGHTA and CDR2 FQGNSA. The CDR3 extends over 18 amino acids. Losses at the gene ends were 5 bases for V and 1 base for J; bases not matched to a gene: 16. The CDR3 here is CASSPGDRGRWVSYEQYF. DNA for the CDR3: TGTGCCAGCAGCCCCGGAGACAGGGGTCGATGGGTATCCTACGAGCAGTACTTC.

The chain has TRBV4-1 and TRBJ1-2, with 7 bases aligning to TRBD1. V was pared by 1 base and J by 5 bases, with 10 bases of the junction left unmatched. The CDR3 is 16 amino acids. CDR1 and CDR2 from the germline V gene are MGHRA and YSYEKL. The CDR3 nucleotides read TGCGCCAGCAGCCAAGGGGACAGCAAGTGGTCGTATGGCTACACCTTC. It codes for CASSQGDSKWSYGYTF.

This clone occurred once. V and J are TRBV5-6 and TRBJ1-5; D gene ambiguous. This CDR3 is built from 18 residues. CDR1 and CDR2 (germline): SGHDT, YYEEEE. The V and J ends lost 0 bases and 0 bases respectively, with 16 bases between them. DNA of the CDR3: TGTGCCAGCAGCTTGGGACAAGGAGCTAGCTATAGCAATCAGCCCCAGCATTTT. Its translation is CASSLGQGASYSNQPQHF.

The rearrangement links TRBV15 to TRBJ1-1; tentatively, D is TRBD1 (6 bases). The germline V gene has CDR1 LNHNV and CDR2 YYDKDF (reference sequence). This CDR3 is 16 amino acids long. V lost 2 bases, J lost 1 base, and 14 bases lay in between. The CDR3 DNA sequence: TGTGCCACCAGCAGATTAAGGGACACCTCGAACACTGAAGCTTTCTTT. Translated: CATSRLRDTSNTEAFF. The variable domain in full, completed from reference TRBV15 and TRBJ1-1, reads DAMVIQNPRYQVTQFGKPVTLSCSQTLNHNVMYWYQQKSSQAPKLLFHYYDKDFNNEADTPDNFQSRRPNTSFCFLDIRSPGLGDTAMYLCATSRLRDTSNTEAFFGQGTRLTVV.

V is TRBV18 and J is TRBJ2-3; 10 positions agree with TRBD2. Germline V gene data show CDR1 as KGHSH and CDR2 as LQKENI. Unmatched junction bases numbered 8, after V lost 4 bases and J lost 4 bases. This CDR3 is 16 amino acids long. As DNA, the CDR3 is TGTGCCAGCTCACTTATAAGCGGGGGGGCCTCAGATACGCAGTATTTT. This gives the protein CASSLISGGASDTQYF. Combining the CDR3 with reference TRBV18 and TRBJ2-3 gives the whole variable domain NAGVMQNPRHLVRRRGQEARLRCSPMKGHSHVYWYRQLPEEGLKFMVYLQKENIIDESGMPKERFSAEFPKEGPSILRIQQVVRGDSAAYFCASSLISGGASDTQYFGPGTRLTVL.

This clone was seen a handful of times. J is TRBJ2-7 and V is TRBV10-3; 9 bases fit TRBD2. The CDR3 contains 14 residues. The V and J ends lost 6 bases and 3 bases, in that order; junction bases with no gene match: 6. Germline CDR1 reads ENHRY; CDR2 reads SYGVKD. CDR3 in amino acids: CAISGTSRIYEQYF. The CDR3 DNA reads TGTGCCATCAGCGGGACTAGCAGAATCTACGAGCAGTACTTC.

The count of this clone is one. Here the CDR3 reads CASSKDRASTEAFF. The CDR3 nucleotides read TGTGCCAGCAGTAAGGACAGGGCCAGTACTGAAGCTTTCTTT. The rearrangement links TRBV25-1 to TRBJ1-1; 8 nucleotides line up with TRBD1. The germline V gene encodes CDR1 MGHDK and CDR2 SYGVNS. J gave up 5 bases and V 5 bases, and 7 bases lay outside the gene matches. This CDR3 is built from 14 residues.

V is TRBV10-3 and J is TRBJ1-1, with TRBD1 matching 9 bases. Per germline, CDR1 ENHRY and CDR2 SYGVKD. V lost 5 bases to trimming and J lost 4 bases; unmatched junction nucleotides: 8. The CDR3 is made up of 15 amino acids. In DNA, the CDR3 is TGTGCCATCAGTCGTACAGGGGGCGCGAGCACTGAAGCTTTCTTT. This sequence encodes CAISRTGGASTEAFF.

CDR3: CASRMDRRRMNTEAFF. In DNA form, the CDR3 reads TGTGCCAGCAGAATGGACAGGAGGCGGATGAACACTGAAGCTTTCTTT. V and J are TRBV5-6 and TRBJ1-1; 7 bases map to TRBD1. Per germline, CDR1 SGHDT and CDR2 YYEEEE. After removal of 5 bases from V and 0 bases from J, the junction contained 10 bases not matched to a gene. The CDR3 contains 16 residues.

The gene calls are TRBV29-1 and TRBJ2-5, with D perhaps TRBD1 (6 bases). The CDR3 has 12 amino acids. The ends were cut back, 8 bases at V and 5 bases at J, with 15 bases in the middle. Germline V lookup: CDR1 SQVTM, CDR2 ANQGSEA. This CDR3 is CSSGEGVETQYF. CDR3 in DNA: TGCAGCTCCGGTGAGGGGGTGGAGACCCAGTACTTC. Looking up the rest from reference TRBV29-1 and TRBJ2-5 gives the full variable domain: SAVISQKPSRDICQRGTSLTIQCQVDSQVTMMFWYRQQPGQSLTLIATANQGSEATYESGFVIDKFPISRPNLTFSTLTVSNMSPEDSSIYLCSSGEGVETQYFGPGTRLLVL.

This clone was seen only a few times. This sequence joins TRBV11-2 and TRBJ2-5; maybe TRBD2 (6 bases). V lost 5 bases and J lost 5, with 18 bases in between. The CDR3 has 15 amino acids. Germline CDR1 and CDR2: SGHAT and FQNNGV. CDR3 in amino acids: CASSEAGRALETQYF. For the CDR3, the DNA is TGTGCCAGCAGCGAAGCGGGTCGGGCCTTGGAGACCCAGTACTTC.

This clone appeared a single time. The chain is built from TRBV7-7 and TRBJ2-2, with 7 positions matching TRBD1. The CDR3 is made up of 17 amino acids. V lost 5 bases and J lost 0; bases outside the gene matches: 9. The germline CDR1 and CDR2 sequences are SSHAT and FNYEAQ (reference sequence). CDR3 DNA: TGTGCCAGCAGCCCCCTCGCGACAGGGACGAACACCGGGGAGCTGTTTTTT. Protein product: CASSPLATGTNTGELFF.

This chain uses TRBV4-1 with TRBJ1-3; D remains unclear. Germline assignment: CDR1 MGHRA and CDR2 YSYEKL. This CDR3 is built from 15 residues. Trimming pared 3 bases from V and 2 bases from J, leaving 11 bases between. CDR3 nucleotides: TGCGCCAGCAGCCACCCCGGGGAGCCTGGAAACACCATATATTTT. Protein sequence: CASSHPGEPGNTIYF.

The J gene is TRBJ1-1, the V gene TRBV7-2; 7 nucleotides agree with TRBD1. Germline trimming cut 5 bases from V and 5 bases from J; bases unmatched to any gene: 8. This CDR3 comprises 14 residues. Germline CDR1 is SGHTA and CDR2 is FQGNSA. CDR3 nucleotides: TGTGCCAGCAGCGCCGACAGGGTGGGAACTGAAGCTTTCTTT. Translating it yields CASSADRVGTEAFF.

This rearrangement joins TRBV27 to TRBJ2-7; 8 bases match TRBD1. Germline-derived CDR1 and CDR2 are MNHEY and SMNVEV (reference sequence). The CDR3 contains 13 residues. V lost 6 bases and J lost 5; bases outside the gene matches: 6. CDR3 in amino acids: CASRQQTGDEQYF. The CDR3 region has the DNA TGTGCCAGCAGACAGCAGACAGGGGACGAGCAGTACTTC.

The genes are TRBV6-1 and TRBJ1-1; TRBD1 is a possible D gene (5 bases). V was pared by 7 bases and J by 1 base, with 10 bases between. From germline, CDR1 is MNHNS and CDR2 SASEGT. The CDR3 totals 13 residues. CDR3 region: CASTMTENTEAFF. CDR3 nucleotides: TGTGCCAGCACAATGACAGAGAACACTGAAGCTTTCTTT.

The V gene is TRBV5-6, the J gene TRBJ2-7, with 7 nucleotides matching TRBD1. V lost 4 bases and J lost 1; bases outside the gene matches: 14. Germline lookup yields CDR1 SGHDT and CDR2 YYEEEE. The CDR3 length is 17 residues. CDR3 sequence reads: CASSEGQSELGSYEQYF. In DNA, the CDR3 is TGTGCCAGCAGCGAGGGACAGTCAGAATTAGGTTCCTACGAGCAGTACTTC.

The chain links TRBV5-5 to TRBJ1-1; D gene ambiguous. V was cut by 2 bases and J by 8 bases, with 10 bases left in between. CDR1 and CDR2 from the germline V gene are SGHKS and YYEKEE (reference sequence). This CDR3 comprises 12 residues. The CDR3 DNA follows: TGTGCCAGCAGCTTCTCGAGGGTAGAAGCTTTCTTT. Translation: CASSFSRVEAFF.

The chain has TRBV29-1 and TRBJ1-1, with TRBD1 matching 8 bases. The germline V gene has CDR1 SQVTM and CDR2 ANQGSEA. The CDR3 has 17 amino acids. Trimming removed 1 base from V and 4 bases from J; junction bases left unmatched: 14. CDR3 sequence reads: CSVEVRTGSISGTEAFF. CDR3 bases: TGCAGCGTTGAAGTTAGGACAGGGTCGATTAGCGGCACTGAAGCTTTCTTT.